Each of the 26 T cell receptor beta chains below was sequenced from the same sample in a study of radiation and T cells in renal cell carcinoma (dated by TCRdb to about 2020). The library was made by the immunoSEQ multiplex PCR assay. TCRdb mirrors the immuneACCESS table, restricted to in-frame sequences. Some clones are absent from its copies; in checked studies, under half trace to an unresolved V gene, and the reason for the others is unknown. This sample lists roughly 100,000 clones; approximately 86% were detected once. Of the sample, almost 8% is held by the ten largest clones. The sample's time point label is to be understood as: baseline pretreatment blood. The treatment or condition label, read with the paper, signifies: 15 Gy SBRT to primary tumor, nephrectomy 4 weeks later. The material was blood, obtained from a patient whose treatment included radiotherapy and nephrectomy. All receptors come from a man in his fifties with renal cell carcinoma.

This rearrangement joins TRBV19 to TRBJ1-4, with D tentatively TRBD1 (6 bases). This CDR3 contains 15 residues. Trimming removed 4 bases from V and 1 base from J, with 10 bases in between. Germline V gives CDR1 LNHDA, CDR2 SQIVND (reference sequence). The CDR3 region has the DNA TGTGCCAGTAGTACTCCCAGGGGAACTAATGAAAAACTGTTTTTT. Residues: CASSTPRGTNEKLFF. The full variable domain, in which reference TRBV19 and TRBJ1-4 provide the parts outside the CDR3, is DGGITQSPKYLFRKEGQNVTLSCEQNLNHDAMYWYRQDPGQGLRLIYYSQIVNDFQKGDIAEGYSVSREKKESFPLTVTSAQKNPTAFYLCASSTPRGTNEKLFFGSGTQLSVL.

The V and J genes are TRBV5-1 and TRBJ2-5; D unclear. The assigned J gene may be wrong: the sequence end matches TRBJ2-7 better. The CDR3 length is 13 residues. Germline V gene lookup returns CDR1 SGHRS and CDR2 YFSETQ. Here the CDR3 reads CASSLMGSYEQYF. The CDR3 DNA is TGCGCCAGCAGCTTGATGGGGTCCTACGAGCAGTACTTC.

The chain links TRBV10-2 to TRBJ2-7; 10 nucleotides align to TRBD1. V dropped 0 bases and J dropped 9; count of bases not matched to a gene: 11. CDR1 is WSHSY, CDR2 SAAADI, per germline. The length of the CDR3 is 16 residues. DNA for the CDR3: TGCGCCAGCAGTGAGTCGGGGGGGACAGGGGTATCAGGGCAGTACTTC. This translates into CASSESGGTGVSGQYF.

The chain has TRBV7-8 and TRBJ1-1; 8 bases match TRBD1. The CDR3 has 14 residues. Trimming removed 2 bases from V and 5 bases from J; junction bases left unmatched: 4. Germline V gives CDR1 SGHVS, CDR2 FQNEAQ. CDR3 nucleotides: TGTGCCAGCAGCTTACAGGGGGCGCAAACTGAAGCTTTCTTT. Translated, it gives CASSLQGAQTEAFF.

The chain employs TRBV5-3 and TRBJ2-7, with TRBD2 matching over 10 bases. TRBV5-3 is flagged as an ORF with uncertain function. The CDR3 extends over 15 amino acids. J gave up 4 bases and V 0 bases, and 4 bases lay outside the gene matches. CDR3 in amino acids: CARSLASGGFYEQYF. CDR3 nucleotides: TGTGCCAGAAGCTTGGCTAGCGGGGGTTTTTACGAGCAGTACTTC.

This chain connects TRBV7-8 to TRBJ1-2; D not certain. Germline assignment: CDR1 SGHVS and CDR2 FQNEAQ. With 4 bases removed from V and 1 base from J, the gap between germline ends came to 13 bases. The CDR3 loop spans 15 amino acids. CDR3 DNA sequence: TGTGCCAGCAGCTCCGCGCTCAGAGGTAACTATGGCTACACCTTC. Its translation is CASSSALRGNYGYTF.

The chain couples TRBV4-1 to TRBJ1-5; TRBD1 matches at 7 bases. This CDR3 contains 18 residues. J lost 0 bases, V lost 2 bases, and 10 bases had no gene match. Germline lookup yields CDR1 MGHRA and CDR2 YSYEKL. The CDR3 nucleotides read TGCGCCAGCAGCCAACTCCGGGACAGCCAGTCTAGCAATCAGCCCCAGCATTTT. Protein product: CASSQLRDSQSSNQPQHF.

The J gene is TRBJ2-3, the V gene TRBV27; D is ambiguous. The CDR3 has 10 residues. Trimming stripped 7 bases from V and 5 bases from J, with 4 bases between. The germline CDR1 and CDR2 sequences are MNHEY and SMNVEV (reference sequence). CDR3 residues: CASTGDTQYF. The CDR3, as DNA: TGTGCCAGCACCGGAGATACGCAGTATTTT.

V usage is TRBV5-4 and J usage is TRBJ1-2; D not resolved. The CDR3 loop spans 13 amino acids. Germline V CDR1 and CDR2: SGHNT, YYREEE (reference sequence). Between the trimmed V and J ends, which lost 1 base and 5 bases, there was a span of 9 bases. CDR3 protein: CASSLMMGYGYTF. The CDR3 nucleotides read TGTGCCAGCAGCTTGATGATGGGGTATGGCTACACCTTC.

The V gene is TRBV5-6, the J gene TRBJ1-1, with a weak D call TRBD1 (6 bases). Germline CDR1 and CDR2: SGHDT and YYEEEE. The CDR3 sequence is 16 residues long. The germline V and J ends were trimmed by 4 bases and 0 bases, with 16 bases remaining between them. In nucleotides, the CDR3 is TGTGCCAGCAGCCTTTACCAGGGGACTATGAACACTGAAGCTTTCTTT. Its translation is CASSLYQGTMNTEAFF.

The chain has TRBV6-6 and TRBJ2-5; 8 bases match TRBD1. There are 14 residues in the CDR3. The germline gives CDR1 MNHNY, CDR2 SVGAGI (reference sequence). J gave up 5 bases and V 5 bases, and 7 bases lay outside the gene matches. The CDR3 loop reads CASSDGQGAETQYF. The CDR3 DNA reads TGTGCCAGCAGTGACGGACAGGGTGCGGAGACCCAGTACTTC.

This sequence joins TRBV18 and TRBJ1-1, with D possibly TRBD1 on 5 matching bases. V was shortened by 1 base and J by 10 bases, with 10 bases between the two germline ends. The germline CDR1 and CDR2 sequences are KGHSH and LQKENI. CDR3 length: 12 amino acids. This CDR3 reads CASSPQRGTAFF. The DNA of the CDR3 is TGTGCCAGCTCACCACAGAGGGGAACAGCTTTCTTT.

The chain couples TRBV4-1 to TRBJ2-5; 12 bases align to TRBD2. The J call is doubtful: the DNA matches TRBJ2-7 better. CDR3 length: 17 residues. From germline, CDR1 is MGHRA and CDR2 YSYEKL. The DNA for the CDR3 is TGCGCCAGCAGCCCAAGCCCAGGACTAGCGGGGACCTACGAGCAGTACTTC. The encoded protein is CASSPSPGLAGTYEQYF.

The chain couples TRBV11-2 to TRBJ2-2; the D is unclear. Germline-derived CDR1 and CDR2 are SGHAT and FQNNGV. This CDR3 comprises 14 residues. The V and J ends lost 5 bases and 0 bases respectively, with 7 bases between them. The CDR3 loop is CASSLTANTGELFF. The CDR3 DNA is TGTGCCAGCAGCCTTACAGCGAACACCGGGGAGCTGTTTTTT.

This chain uses TRBV19 with TRBJ2-2; TRBD2 matches 8 bases. Trimming took 5 bases from V and 7 from J; bases not matched to a gene: 9. CDR1 and CDR2 (germline): LNHDA, SQIVND (reference sequence). The CDR3 spans 15 residues. This CDR3 reads CASSDRGGLLGELFF. The DNA for the CDR3 is TGTGCCAGTAGTGACCGGGGGGGCCTTCTCGGGGAGCTGTTTTTT.

The chain uses TRBV4-1 and TRBJ2-3; no definite D call. CDR1 MGHRA and CDR2 YSYEKL come from the germline V gene. The CDR3 is 13 residues long. Between the trimmed V and J ends, which lost 0 bases and 3 bases, there was a span of 4 bases. The CDR3 sequence is CASSQEKTDTQYF. DNA of the CDR3: TGCGCCAGCAGCCAAGAAAAGACAGATACGCAGTATTTT.

This clone was detected once. The chain carries TRBV6-6 and TRBJ2-3; 8 bases are shared with TRBD2. The CDR3 has 16 amino acids. The V gene's germline CDR1 is MNHNY and CDR2 SVGAGI (reference sequence). The J segment lost 0 bases and the V segment lost 6 bases, leaving 8 bases of the junction unmatched. This CDR3 reads CASRGGGTSSTDTQYF. CDR3 bases: TGTGCCAGCAGAGGGGGGGGGACTAGTAGCACAGATACGCAGTATTTT.

This clone was counted only a few times. This chain uses TRBV19 with TRBJ2-1; D remains ambiguous. V was pared by 3 bases and J by 5 bases, with 8 bases between. Germline V gives CDR1 LNHDA, CDR2 SQIVND (reference sequence). The CDR3 runs 13 residues. The CDR3 sequence: CASSINRDNEQFF. CDR3 bases: TGTGCCAGTAGTATTAACAGAGACAATGAGCAGTTCTTC.

The gene calls are TRBV10-1 and TRBJ1-1; a possible D gene is TRBD1 (5 bases). The germline gives CDR1 WNHNN, CDR2 SYGVQD (reference sequence). V lost 2 bases to trimming and J lost 5 bases, with 9 bases between them. The CDR3 loop spans 13 amino acids. The CDR3 here is CASSEGQETEAFF. The CDR3 coding sequence is TGCGCCAGCAGTGAGGGACAAGAGACTGAAGCTTTCTTT.

The chain joins TRBV30 to TRBJ2-2, with D maybe TRBD2 (6 bases). Trimming cost V 4 bases and J 6 bases, with 15 bases left between them. Germline CDR1 and CDR2: GTSNPN and SVGIG (reference sequence). The CDR3 runs 14 residues. This chain's CDR3 is CAWILKAGPGELFF. The CDR3 DNA is TGTGCCTGGATCCTTAAAGCGGGCCCCGGGGAGCTGTTTTTT.

V is TRBV4-3 and J is TRBJ1-2; D is perhaps TRBD1 (6 bases). The length of the CDR3 is 17 residues. Trimming took 2 bases from V and 3 from J, leaving 19 bases between them. CDR1 is LGHNA, CDR2 YSLEER, per germline. CDR3 in DNA: TGCGCCAGCAGCCAAATTTACTCGAAGAGGGGGGACTATGGCTACACCTTC. Protein product: CASSQIYSKRGDYGYTF.

The CDR3 protein is CASAGGAATNEKLFF. In nucleotides, the CDR3 is TGTGCCAGTGCGGGGGGAGCAGCAACTAATGAAAAACTGTTTTTT. The rearrangement joins TRBV6-6 to TRBJ1-4; tentatively, D is TRBD1 (5 bases). This CDR3 has 15 amino acids. Trimming took off 9 bases at V and 0 bases at J, with 14 bases between the two ends. The germline V gene has CDR1 MNHNY and CDR2 SVGAGI (reference sequence).

The genes are TRBV5-1 and TRBJ2-7, with D maybe TRBD2 (5 bases). CDR1 is SGHRS and CDR2 is YFSETQ in the germline V gene. This CDR3 spans 14 amino acids. V was cut by 3 bases and J by 5 bases, with 15 bases left in between. The CDR3 sequence: CASSSNGMIHEQYF. In nucleotides, the CDR3 is TGCGCCAGCAGCTCAAACGGGATGATCCACGAGCAGTACTTC.

The V and J genes are TRBV6-5 and TRBJ1-2, with 9 positions matching TRBD1. Germline V gene data show CDR1 as MNHEY and CDR2 as SVGAGI. The CDR3 has 14 residues. V shed 7 bases and J 7 bases; nucleotides not matched to a gene: 10. The CDR3 reads CASTGTGIFGGYTF. DNA for the CDR3: TGTGCCAGCACTGGGACAGGGATCTTTGGTGGCTACACCTTC.

The V and J genes are TRBV27 and TRBJ2-7, with 8 positions matching TRBD1. V lost 5 bases, J lost 4 bases, and 10 bases stayed unmatched. CDR3 length equals 15 residues. Germline CDR1 reads MNHEY; CDR2 reads SMNVEV (reference sequence). The CDR3 DNA sequence: TGTGCCAGCAGTCCTGCAGGGGGCGCCGGATACGAGCAGTACTTC. It specifies CASSPAGGAGYEQYF.

The chain has TRBV19 and TRBJ2-3; a weak D match, TRBD2 (7 bases). Trimming shortened V by 5 bases and J by 5 bases, and 26 bases separated the two germline ends. Germline V gives CDR1 LNHDA, CDR2 SQIVND (reference sequence). CDR3 length: 18 amino acids. This CDR3 reads CASSPSRGRGADVDTQYF. CDR3 sequence (DNA): TGTGCCAGTAGTCCCTCCCGGGGACGGGGGGCTGACGTAGATACGCAGTATTTT.